The 13 T cell receptor beta chains below all came from one sample that was sequenced in a study of blood T cell repertoires in COVID-19. Profiled with immunoSEQ multiplex PCR; TCRdb holds only in-frame clones, not every one. The data contain about 35,000 clones, 80% to 90% of them singletons. What was sequenced was peripheral blood. These receptors were taken from a human donor in a cohort sampled during active COVID-19.

The chain links TRBV15 to TRBJ2-2; D uncertain. The CDR3 covers 14 residues. Germline CDR1 is LNHNV and CDR2 is YYDKDF (reference sequence). Between the trimmed V and J ends, which lost 0 bases and 3 bases, there was a span of 5 bases. The CDR3 nucleotides read TGTGCCACCAGCAGAGAGAAGCACACCGGGGAGCTGTTTTTT. Encoded protein: CATSREKHTGELFF.

This chain connects TRBV7-8 to TRBJ2-2; 8 nucleotides line up with TRBD1. Germline V gene sequence: CDR1 SGHVS, CDR2 FQNEAQ. After removal of 1 base from V and 0 bases from J, the junction contained 1 base not matched to a gene. This CDR3 is 16 amino acids long. The CDR3 coding sequence is TGTGCCAGCAGCTTAGGACAGGGGTCGAACACCGGGGAGCTGTTTTTT. As protein: CASSLGQGSNTGELFF.

The V and J genes are TRBV6-5 and TRBJ1-1; no clear D gene. The CDR3 consists of 13 residues. Trimming removed 4 bases at V and 0 bases at J, with 6 bases between. Germline CDR1 is MNHEY and CDR2 is SVGAGI. For the CDR3, the DNA is TGTGCCAGCAGTTCGGACTTGAACACTGAAGCTTTCTTT. Translation: CASSSDLNTEAFF.

This clone was seen a single time. The gene calls are TRBV28 and TRBJ2-7; D is perhaps TRBD2 (6 bases). This CDR3 contains 13 residues. Trimming took 7 bases from V and 6 from J, leaving 16 bases between them. Germline loops: CDR1 MDHEN, CDR2 SYDVKM. The CDR3 region has the DNA TGTGCCAGCACATCGGGGGTTGTTCGCGAGCAGTACTTC. Translating it yields CASTSGVVREQYF.

The genes are TRBV6-5 and TRBJ2-5, with a possible D match to TRBD1 (6 bases). CDR1 and CDR2 (germline): MNHEY, SVGAGI. The CDR3 runs 14 residues. V was clipped by 0 bases and J by 1 base, with 6 bases between them. CDR3 residues: CASSYSDSQETQYF. CDR3 sequence (DNA): TGTGCCAGCAGTTACTCGGACAGCCAAGAGACCCAGTACTTC.

CDR3 sequence reads: CASSRQRTGDQETQYF. The CDR3 nucleotides read TGTGCCAGCAGTCGCCAACGTACAGGGGACCAAGAGACCCAGTACTTC. This chain uses TRBV6-2 or TRBV6-3 with TRBJ2-5; 7 nucleotides agree with TRBD1. The length of the CDR3 is 16 residues. Looked up from germline, CDR1 is MNHEY and CDR2 is SVGEGT. After removal of 5 bases from V and 0 bases from J, the junction contained 9 bases not matched to a gene.

This clone was recorded once. The chain is built from TRBV27 and TRBJ2-7; the match to TRBD2 covers 13 bases. The CDR3 has 17 amino acids. Losses at the gene ends were 2 bases for V and 2 bases for J; bases not matched to a gene: 6. CDR1 MNHEY and CDR2 SMNVEV come from the germline V gene (reference sequence). The chain's CDR3 is CASSLTSGGAGPYEQYF. The CDR3 bases are TGTGCCAGCAGTTTAACTAGCGGGGGGGCCGGTCCCTACGAGCAGTACTTC.

This chain connects TRBV2 to TRBJ1-4, with 7 bases that match TRBD1. With 6 bases clipped from V and 3 bases from J, the junction kept 4 bases outside the gene matches. Germline loops: CDR1 SNHLY, CDR2 FYNNEI. This CDR3 is built from 14 residues. In DNA form, the CDR3 reads TGTGCCAGCAGGGTGGGGACAGCTAATGAAAAACTGTTTTTT. It yields the protein CASRVGTANEKLFF.

The rearrangement uses TRBV28 and TRBJ2-7, with a tentative D call TRBD2 (6 bases). Germline assignment: CDR1 MDHEN and CDR2 SYDVKM. With 2 bases removed from V and 4 bases from J, the gap between germline ends came to 12 bases. This CDR3 is built from 14 residues. The CDR3 nucleotides are TGTGCCAGCAGTTTACCCGGGGGTAGGTACGAGCAGTACTTC. Its translation: CASSLPGGRYEQYF. The entire variable domain, with the rest obtained from reference TRBV28 and TRBJ2-7, is as follows: DVKVTQSSRYLVKRTGEKVFLECVQDMDHENMFWYRQDPGLGLRLIYFSYDVKMKEKGDIPEGYSVSREKKERFSLILESASTNQTSMYLCASSLPGGRYEQYFGPGTRLTVT.

This rearrangement joins TRBV6-6 to TRBJ2-7; 7 bases line up with TRBD1. Losses at the gene ends were 5 bases for V and 3 bases for J; bases not matched to a gene: 10. In germline, CDR1 is MNHNY, CDR2 SVGAGI (reference sequence). There are 15 residues in the CDR3. DNA of the CDR3: TGTGCCAGCAGTAACGAACAGGGGTCCCTCTACGAGCAGTACTTC. Residues: CASSNEQGSLYEQYF.

The CDR3 bases are TGTGCCAGCAGTTTGTCTAGCGGGAACCCCCGTACGCAGTATTTT. Translated: CASSLSSGNPRTQYF. The chain recombines TRBV27 with TRBJ2-3; TRBD2 matches at 9 bases. V was pared by 3 bases and J by 8 bases, with 9 bases of the junction left unmatched. From germline, CDR1 is MNHEY and CDR2 SMNVEV (reference sequence). This CDR3 region has 15 residues.

This clone was recorded only once. CDR3 amino acids: CASSESRPTGELFF. The CDR3 DNA reads TGCGCCAGCAGTGAGTCGAGGCCCACCGGGGAGCTGTTTTTT. The chain recombines TRBV10-1 with TRBJ2-2; D gene unclear. Germline V CDR1 and CDR2: WNHNN, SYGVQD (reference sequence). V lost 0 bases and J 4 bases, leaving 6 bases between the germline ends. The CDR3 extends over 14 amino acids.

This chain joins TRBV28 and TRBJ1-2; 10 positions agree with TRBD1. The CDR3 runs 14 residues. With 5 bases clipped from V and 4 bases from J, the junction kept 4 bases outside the gene matches. CDR1 is MDHEN, CDR2 SYDVKM, per germline. The CDR3 region has the DNA TGTGCCAGCAGTGGACAGGGGGAAGTCTATGGCTACACCTTC. Translation gives CASSGQGEVYGYTF.